This TCR beta chain was recorded in a study of T-cell memory formation after mild COVID-19. Study in general: Across donors, TCR clusters were largely donor specific. Whole-study results and caveats: Second-wave clones that peaked on day 37 lacked confirmed SARS-CoV-2 specificity. Researchers found some responding clones in pre-infection memory, a sign that cross-reactive memory joined.

For this clonotype: Its antigen is undetermined. A junction end diverges from the germline sequence, so it may reflect a read error.

The CDR3 covers 13 residues. Germline loops: CDR1 SSHAT, CDR2 FNYEAQ (reference sequence). From 5'RACE with constant-segment primers came TCR alpha and TCR beta cDNA libraries that carried sample barcodes and UMIs. TCRdb analysed the 5' RACE reads with MiXCR anew, one entry per CDR3 protein. Of 450,000 or so distinct CDR3 sequences listed, around a quarter are singletons. The sample taken for sequencing was PBMCs or a T cell subset sorted from them (not recorded which). The receptor was isolated from an adult woman who had mild COVID-19 (a few samples of this study predate the infection). Cell type and time point are not known. V is TRBV7-7 and J is TRBJ2-7; D uncertain. The CDR3 DNA is TGTGCTAGCAGCTTAGATTCGGGTCGGGAGCAGTACTTC. The encoded protein is CASSLDSGREQYF.